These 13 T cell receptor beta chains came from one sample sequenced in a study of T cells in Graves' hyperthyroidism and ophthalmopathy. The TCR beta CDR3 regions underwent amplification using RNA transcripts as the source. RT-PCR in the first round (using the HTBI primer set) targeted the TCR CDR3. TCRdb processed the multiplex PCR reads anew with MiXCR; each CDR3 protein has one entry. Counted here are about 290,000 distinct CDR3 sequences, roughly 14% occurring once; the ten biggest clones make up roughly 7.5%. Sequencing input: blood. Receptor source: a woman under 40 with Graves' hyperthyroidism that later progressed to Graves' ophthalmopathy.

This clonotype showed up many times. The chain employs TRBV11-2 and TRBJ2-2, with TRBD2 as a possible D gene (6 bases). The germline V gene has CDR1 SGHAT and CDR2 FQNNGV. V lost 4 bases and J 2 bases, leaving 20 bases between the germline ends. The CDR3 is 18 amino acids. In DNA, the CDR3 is TGTGCCAGCAGCTCCCTAAGGAGAGGGAGGATCAACACCGGGGAGCTGTTTTTT. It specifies CASSSLRRGRINTGELFF.

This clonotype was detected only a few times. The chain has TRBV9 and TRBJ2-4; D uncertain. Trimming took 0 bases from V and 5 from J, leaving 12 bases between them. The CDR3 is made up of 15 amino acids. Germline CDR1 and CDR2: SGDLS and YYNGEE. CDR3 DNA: TGTGCCAGCAGCGTAGGTCCGGGTGTGGAAAACATTCAGTACTTC. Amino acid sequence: CASSVGPGVENIQYF.

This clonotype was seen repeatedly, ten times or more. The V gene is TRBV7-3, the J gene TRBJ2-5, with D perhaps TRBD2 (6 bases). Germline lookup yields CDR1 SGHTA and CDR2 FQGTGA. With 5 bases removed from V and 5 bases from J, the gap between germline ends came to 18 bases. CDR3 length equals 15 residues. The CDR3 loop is CASSPGGGTGETQYF. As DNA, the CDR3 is TGTGCCAGCAGCCCAGGTGGCGGGACGGGTGAGACCCAGTACTTC.

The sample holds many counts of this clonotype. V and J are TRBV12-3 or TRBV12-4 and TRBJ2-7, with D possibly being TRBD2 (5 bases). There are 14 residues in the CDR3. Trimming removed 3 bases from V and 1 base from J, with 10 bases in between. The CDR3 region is CASSFLGVSYEQYF. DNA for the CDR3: TGTGCCAGCAGTTTCCTCGGGGTGTCCTACGAGCAGTACTTC.

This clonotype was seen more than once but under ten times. CDR3 amino acids: CASSYEAWTSEYEQYF. The CDR3 DNA follows: TGTGCCAGCAGTTACGAGGCTTGGACTAGTGAGTACGAGCAGTACTTC. J is TRBJ2-7 and V is TRBV6-8; 7 positions agree with TRBD2. The V segment lost 2 bases and the J segment 4 bases; nucleotides outside the gene matches: 11. Germline V lookup: CDR1 MNHGY, CDR2 SAAAGT. This CDR3 comprises 16 residues.

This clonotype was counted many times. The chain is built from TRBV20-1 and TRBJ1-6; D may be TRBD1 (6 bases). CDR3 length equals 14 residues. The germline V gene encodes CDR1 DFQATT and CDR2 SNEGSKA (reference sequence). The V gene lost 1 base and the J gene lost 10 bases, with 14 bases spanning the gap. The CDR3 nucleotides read TGCAGTGCTAGAGCTATCTCAAGGGGGTCACCCCTCCACTTT. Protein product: CSARAISRGSPLHF.

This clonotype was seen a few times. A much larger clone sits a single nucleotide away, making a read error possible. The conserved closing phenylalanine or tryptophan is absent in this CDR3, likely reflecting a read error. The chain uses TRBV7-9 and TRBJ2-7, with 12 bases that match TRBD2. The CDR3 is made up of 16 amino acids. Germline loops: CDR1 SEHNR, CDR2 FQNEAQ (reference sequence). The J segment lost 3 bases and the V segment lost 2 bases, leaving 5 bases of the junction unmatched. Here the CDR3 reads CASSLTTSGSVYEQYY. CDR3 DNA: TGTGCCAGCAGCTTAACGACTAGCGGGAGTGTCTACGAGCAGTACTAC.

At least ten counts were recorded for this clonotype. CDR3 bases: TGTGCCAGCAGCACCACCATCTCTGGAAACACCATATATTTT. Amino acids: CASSTTISGNTIYF. The chain joins TRBV9 to TRBJ1-3; no clear D. Trimming removed 4 bases from V and 0 bases from J, with 8 bases in between. The CDR3 contains 14 residues. In germline, CDR1 is SGDLS, CDR2 YYNGEE.

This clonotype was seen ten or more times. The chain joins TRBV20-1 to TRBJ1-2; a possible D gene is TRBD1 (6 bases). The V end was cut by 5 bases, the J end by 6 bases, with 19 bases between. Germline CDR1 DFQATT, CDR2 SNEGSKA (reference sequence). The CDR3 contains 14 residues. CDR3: CSAVSRGTRNGYTF. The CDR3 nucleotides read TGCAGTGCTGTATCAAGGGGGACTCGCAATGGCTACACCTTC.

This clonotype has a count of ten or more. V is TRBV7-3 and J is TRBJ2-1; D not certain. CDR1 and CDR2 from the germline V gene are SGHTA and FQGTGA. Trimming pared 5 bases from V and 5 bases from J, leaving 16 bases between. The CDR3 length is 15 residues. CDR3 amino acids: CASSPKALVNNEQFF. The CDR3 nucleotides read TGTGCCAGCAGCCCAAAAGCCTTAGTAAACAATGAGCAGTTCTTC. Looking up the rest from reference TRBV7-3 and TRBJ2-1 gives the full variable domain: GAGVSQTPSNKVTEKGKYVELRCDPISGHTALYWYRQSLGQGPEFLIYFQGTGAADDSGLPNDRFFAVRPEGSVSTLKIQRTERGDSAVYLCASSPKALVNNEQFFGPGTRLTVL.

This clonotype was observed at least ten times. The CDR3 DNA reads as TGTGCCAGCAGTGAAGACAGCCCAAAAACGGGAAAACTGTTTTTT. Protein product: CASSEDSPKTGKLFF. The rearrangement uses TRBV6-1 and TRBJ1-4; D remains unclear. V lost 1 base and J 10 bases, leaving 16 bases between the germline ends. Germline V gene lookup returns CDR1 MNHNS and CDR2 SASEGT. CDR3 length: 15 residues.

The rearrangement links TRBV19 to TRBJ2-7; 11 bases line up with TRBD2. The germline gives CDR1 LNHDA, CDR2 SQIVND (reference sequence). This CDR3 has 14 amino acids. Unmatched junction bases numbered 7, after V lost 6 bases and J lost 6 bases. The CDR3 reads CASRRAGTSGEQYF. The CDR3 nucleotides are TGTGCCAGTAGAAGAGCCGGGACTAGCGGCGAGCAGTACTTC. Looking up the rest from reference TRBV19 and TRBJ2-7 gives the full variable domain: DGGITQSPKYLFRKEGQNVTLSCEQNLNHDAMYWYRQDPGQGLRLIYYSQIVNDFQKGDIAEGYSVSREKKESFPLTVTSAQKNPTAFYLCASRRAGTSGEQYFGPGTRLTVT.

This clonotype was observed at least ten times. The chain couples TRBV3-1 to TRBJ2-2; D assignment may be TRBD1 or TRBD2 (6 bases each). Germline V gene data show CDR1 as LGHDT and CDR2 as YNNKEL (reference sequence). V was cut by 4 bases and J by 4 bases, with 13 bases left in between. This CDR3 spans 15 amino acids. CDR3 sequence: CASSPLQGGTGELFF. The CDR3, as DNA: TGTGCCAGCAGCCCTCTACAGGGAGGCACCGGGGAGCTGTTTTTT.